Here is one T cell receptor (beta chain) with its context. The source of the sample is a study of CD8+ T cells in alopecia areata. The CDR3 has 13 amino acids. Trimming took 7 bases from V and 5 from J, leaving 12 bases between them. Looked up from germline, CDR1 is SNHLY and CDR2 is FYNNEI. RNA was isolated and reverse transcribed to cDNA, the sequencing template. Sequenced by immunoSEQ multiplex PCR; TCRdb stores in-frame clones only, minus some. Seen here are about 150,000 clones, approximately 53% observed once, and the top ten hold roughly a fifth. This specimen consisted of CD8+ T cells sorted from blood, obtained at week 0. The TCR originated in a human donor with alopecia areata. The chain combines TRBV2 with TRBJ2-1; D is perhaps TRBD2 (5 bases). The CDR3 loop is CASNDYHHNEQFF. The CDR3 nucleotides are TGTGCCAGCAACGACTATCACCACAATGAGCAGTTCTTC.